This entry lists 21 T cell receptor beta chains sequenced from one sample in a study of shared clonotypes between healthy human individuals. TCRdb keeps only in-frame clones here, not all; method: immunoSEQ multiplex PCR. The table lists about 490,000 clones, approximately 84% of them singletons. The sample taken for sequencing was PBMCs. All receptors come from a woman aged 35 to 49 in good health. Some clones in this sample may be carry-over from other donors' samples.

V usage is TRBV2 and J usage is TRBJ1-2, with D possibly matching TRBD1 (5 bases). The CDR3 is made up of 13 amino acids. The germline V gene encodes CDR1 SNHLY and CDR2 FYNNEI. V gave up 2 bases and J gave up 4 bases, with 8 bases separating them. The CDR3 DNA reads TGTGCCAGCAGTGAAAGGGGTGGCTATGGCTACACCTTC. This translates into CASSERGGYGYTF.

V gene TRBV4-2 combines with J gene TRBJ1-1; a weak D match, TRBD1 (6 bases). V gave up 0 bases and J gave up 7 bases, with 12 bases separating them. CDR1 LGHNA and CDR2 YNFKEQ come from the germline V gene. The CDR3 runs 14 residues. CDR3 sequence (DNA): TGTGCCAGCAGCCAAGATAGGGGGGTCGGTGAAGCTTTCTTT. Encoded protein: CASSQDRGVGEAFF.

Concerning this clone itself: This likely came from a read error, as a far larger clone is one base away. This CDR3 is also generated by other DNA sequences in the sample. The CDR3 DNA reads as TGTGCCTGGAGTGTATTGGGAGAGACTCAGTACTTC. As protein: CAWSVLGETQYF. The chain joins TRBV30 to TRBJ2-5; a weak D match, TRBD2 (5 bases). This CDR3 is 12 amino acids long. CDR1 is GTSNPN, CDR2 SVGIG, per germline (reference sequence).

Worth noting for this clone: Given a far larger clone just one base away, this is likely a sequencing read error. At the DNA level, this CDR3 is encoded by other sequences in the same sample as well. The rearrangement joins TRBV5-4 to TRBJ2-7; a possible D gene is TRBD2 (6 bases). The CDR3 covers 14 residues. CDR1 SGHNT and CDR2 YYREEE come from the germline V gene (reference sequence). With 2 bases removed from V and 5 bases from J, the gap between germline ends came to 14 bases. CDR3 sequence reads: CASSLFGSPHEQYF. The CDR3 DNA reads TGTGCCAGCAGCTTATTCGGGAGTCCCCACGAGCAGTACTTC.

Comment on this clone: With a far larger clone one base away, a read error is the likely cause. J is TRBJ2-3 and V is TRBV11-2; unclear D gene. This CDR3 is built from 16 residues. V was cut by 5 bases and J by 0 bases, with 15 bases left in between. Germline lookup yields CDR1 SGHAT and CDR2 FQNNGV. This chain's CDR3 is CASSLPWAYSTDTQYF. CDR3 coding DNA: TGTGCCAGCAGCCTCCCATGGGCATACAGCACAGATACGCAGTATTTT.

The chain joins TRBV28 to TRBJ2-6, with D perhaps assigned TRBD1 or TRBD2 (6 bases each). CDR1 is MDHEN and CDR2 is SYDVKM in the germline V gene. Trimming left V 5 bases short and J 4 bases short, with 12 bases between. This CDR3 contains 15 residues. The DNA for the CDR3 is TGTGCCAGCAGTCCAAGGGGGGAAGGGGCCAACGTCCTGACTTTC. It is translated as CASSPRGEGANVLTF.

The genes are TRBV15 and TRBJ1-3, with D unresolved. CDR1 and CDR2 from the germline V gene are LNHNV and YYDKDF (reference sequence). Trimming left V 0 bases short and J 0 bases short, with 3 bases between. This CDR3 spans 14 amino acids. The CDR3 DNA reads as TGTGCCACCAGCAGAGACTACTCTGGAAACACCATATATTTT. Translating it yields CATSRDYSGNTIYF.

V usage is TRBV30 and J usage is TRBJ1-1; 7 positions match TRBD1. This CDR3 spans 11 amino acids. V lost 6 bases, J lost 7 bases, and 5 bases stayed unmatched. Per germline, CDR1 GTSNPN and CDR2 SVGIG (reference sequence). The CDR3 DNA reads as TGTGCCTGTTACAGGGGAGGTGAAGCTTTCTTT. Residues: CACYRGGEAFF.

The CDR3 here is CASSPRSHNTGELFF. CDR3 sequence (DNA): TGTGCCAGCAGCCCTAGATCCCATAACACCGGGGAGCTGTTTTTT. The V call is TRBV11-3, the J call TRBJ2-2; D is unresolved. The CDR3 runs 15 residues. The germline V gene has CDR1 SGHNT and CDR2 YENEEA. Trimming took 5 bases from V and 2 from J, leaving 12 bases between them.

There are many counts of this clone. The genes are TRBV7-9 and TRBJ2-5, with D unresolved. From germline, CDR1 is SEHNR and CDR2 FQNEAQ (reference sequence). The CDR3 is 12 amino acids. V lost 2 bases and J lost 4, with 5 bases in between. The CDR3 DNA reads as TGTGCCAGCAGCTTATGGGTAGAGACCCAGTACTTC. Its protein is CASSLWVETQYF.

This chain uses TRBV11-3 with TRBJ2-2; D ambiguous. The CDR3 contains 13 residues. Trimming stripped 5 bases from V and 0 bases from J, with 4 bases between. CDR1 SGHNT and CDR2 YENEEA come from the germline V gene. CDR3: CASSPPNTGELFF. The CDR3 DNA reads as TGTGCCAGCAGCCCCCCGAACACCGGGGAGCTGTTTTTT.

This chain joins TRBV30 and TRBJ2-5; 7 bases align to TRBD1. Germline CDR1 and CDR2: GTSNPN and SVGIG (reference sequence). Trimming at V came to 5 bases and at J to 2 bases, leaving 5 bases not matched to a gene. The CDR3 consists of 13 residues. The CDR3: CAWSPGQQETQYF. The CDR3 DNA sequence: TGTGCCTGGTCCCCGGGACAGCAAGAGACCCAGTACTTC.

This chain joins TRBV10-3 and TRBJ1-2, with D maybe TRBD1 (5 bases). Germline V gene sequence: CDR1 ENHRY, CDR2 SYGVKD. V was pared by 2 bases and J by 3 bases, with 7 bases between. The CDR3 extends over 13 amino acids. The CDR3 nucleotides read TGTGCCATCAGTGAGGAGGGGTACTATGGCTACACCTTC. Protein sequence: CAISEEGYYGYTF.

This clone appeared a single time. This likely came from a read error, as a far larger clone is one base away. Other nucleotide sequences from this sample produce the same CDR3. The J gene is TRBJ1-2, the V gene TRBV6-5, with D hard to call. Trimming pared 6 bases from V and 6 bases from J, leaving 11 bases between. The CDR3 spans 12 residues. CDR1 is MNHEY, CDR2 SVGAGI, per germline. In DNA, the CDR3 is TGTGCCAGCAGCAGAGTTGGGGATGGCTACACCTTC. It yields the protein CASSRVGDGYTF.

As regards this clone: The likely explanation is a read error, given a far larger clone one base away. The same CDR3 also results from other DNA sequences found in this sample. The chain recombines TRBV28 with TRBJ1-5; D might be TRBD1 (6 bases). There are 14 residues in the CDR3. Germline CDR1 MDHEN, CDR2 SYDVKM. This CDR3 is CASSFGGAGQPQHF. The CDR3, as DNA: TGCGCCAGCAGTTTTGGGGGGGCGGGTCAGCCCCAGCATTTT.

The rearrangement uses TRBV4-1 and TRBJ1-4; 7 bases agree with TRBD1. CDR3 length: 15 residues. CDR1 and CDR2 (germline): MGHRA, YSYEKL. Trimming removed 2 bases from V and 8 bases from J; junction bases left unmatched: 8. The CDR3 DNA is TGCGCCAGCAGCCAATTGCAGGGGGTTGGGGAAAAACTGTTTTTT. Translating it yields CASSQLQGVGEKLFF.

The chain couples TRBV21-1 to TRBJ2-4; TRBD1 is the table's D call and was not checked against the DNA. TRBV21-1 is a documented pseudogene. This CDR3 is built from 15 residues. CDR3 in DNA: TGTGCCAGCAGCAGAGACAGGGTAGCCAAAAACATTCAGTACTTC. Translating it yields CASSRDRVAKNIQYF.

This clone was observed once. The chain links TRBV5-4 to TRBJ2-1; D possibly corresponds to TRBD2 (5 bases). Germline V gives CDR1 SGHNT, CDR2 YYREEE (reference sequence). The CDR3 covers 12 residues. The V end was cut by 2 bases, the J end by 8 bases, with 8 bases between. Here the CDR3 reads CASSFGVYEQFF. The CDR3, as DNA: TGTGCCAGCAGCTTCGGGGTCTATGAGCAGTTCTTC.

This chain joins TRBV5-1 and TRBJ1-2; D not certain. Germline V CDR1 and CDR2: SGHRS, YFSETQ. Trimming cost V 0 bases and J 5 bases, with 14 bases left between them. This CDR3 has 15 residues. The CDR3 reads CASSLVAGSWYGYTF. DNA for the CDR3: TGCGCCAGCAGCTTGGTAGCGGGCTCGTGGTATGGCTACACCTTC.

The chain is built from TRBV4-2 and TRBJ2-7; 9 bases match TRBD1. The CDR3 runs to 16 residues. J gave up 1 base and V 0 bases, and 4 bases lay outside the gene matches. Germline V gives CDR1 LGHNA, CDR2 YNFKEQ. CDR3 DNA: TGTGCCAGCAGCCAAGATCAGGGGACAGGGTCCTACGAGCAGTACTTC. This codes for CASSQDQGTGSYEQYF.

The rearrangement uses TRBV10-3 and TRBJ2-7, with TRBD2 matching 8 bases. J lost 5 bases, V lost 0 bases, and 9 bases had no gene match. CDR3 size: 16 residues. Germline CDR1 reads ENHRY; CDR2 reads SYGVKD. The CDR3 protein is CAISESTAGGWHEQYF. The CDR3 DNA sequence: TGTGCCATCAGTGAGTCGACTGCGGGAGGTTGGCACGAGCAGTACTTC.